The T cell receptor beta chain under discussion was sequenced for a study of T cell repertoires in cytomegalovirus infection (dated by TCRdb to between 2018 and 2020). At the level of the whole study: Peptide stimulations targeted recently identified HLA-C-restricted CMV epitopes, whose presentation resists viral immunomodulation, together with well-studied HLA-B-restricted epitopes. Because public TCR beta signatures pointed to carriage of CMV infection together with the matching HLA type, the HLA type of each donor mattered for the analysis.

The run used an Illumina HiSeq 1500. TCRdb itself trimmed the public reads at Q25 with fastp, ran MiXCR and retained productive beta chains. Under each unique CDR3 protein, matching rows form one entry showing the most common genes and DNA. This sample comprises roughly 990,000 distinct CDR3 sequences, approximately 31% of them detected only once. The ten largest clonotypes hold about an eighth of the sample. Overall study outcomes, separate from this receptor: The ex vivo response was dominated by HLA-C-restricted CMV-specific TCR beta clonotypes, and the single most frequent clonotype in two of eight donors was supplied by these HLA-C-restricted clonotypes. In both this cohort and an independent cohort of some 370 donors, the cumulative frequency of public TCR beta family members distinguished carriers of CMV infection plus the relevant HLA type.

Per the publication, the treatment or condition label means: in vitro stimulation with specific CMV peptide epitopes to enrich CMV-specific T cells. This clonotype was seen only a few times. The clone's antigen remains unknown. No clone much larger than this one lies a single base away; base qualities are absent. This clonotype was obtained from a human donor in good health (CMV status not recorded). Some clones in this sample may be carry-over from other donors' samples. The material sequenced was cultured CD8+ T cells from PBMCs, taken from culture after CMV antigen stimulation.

The CDR3 corresponds to CASSHPRDPRNTIYF. The nucleotide sequence is given as TGTGCCAGCAGTCACCCCCGGGACCCTCGAAACACCATATATTTT. In this chain, TRBV7-9 is recombined with TRBJ1-3, with a tentative D gene TRBD1 over 5 matching bases. The germline V gene (reference sequence) provides CDR1 SEHNR and CDR2 FQNEAQ. A distance of 17 bases separates the germline ends of V and J, which lose 6 bases and 5 bases respectively. The CDR3 runs 15 residues from the cysteine to the phenylalanine. The retained sequence is limited to the CDR3, 45 bases, with the frame set at the first base.